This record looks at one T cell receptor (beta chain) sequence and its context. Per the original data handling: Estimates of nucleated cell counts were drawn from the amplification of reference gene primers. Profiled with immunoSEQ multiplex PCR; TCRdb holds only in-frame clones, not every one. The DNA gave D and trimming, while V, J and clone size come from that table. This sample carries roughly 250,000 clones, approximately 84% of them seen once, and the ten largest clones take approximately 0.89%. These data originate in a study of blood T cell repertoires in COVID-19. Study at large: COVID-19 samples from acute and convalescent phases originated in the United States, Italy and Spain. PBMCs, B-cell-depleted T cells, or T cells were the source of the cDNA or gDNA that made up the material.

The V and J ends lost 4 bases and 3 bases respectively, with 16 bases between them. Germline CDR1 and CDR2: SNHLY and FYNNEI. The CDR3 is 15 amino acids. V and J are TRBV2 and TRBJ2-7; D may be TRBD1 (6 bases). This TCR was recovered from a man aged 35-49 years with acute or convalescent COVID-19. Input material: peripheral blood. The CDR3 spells CASSGGRGIYYEQYF. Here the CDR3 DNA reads TGTGCCAGCAGTGGTGGCAGGGGAATCTACTACGAGCAGTACTTC.